This T cell receptor (beta chain) was found in a study of Graves' ophthalmopathy and Graves' hyperthyroidism. If patients had other autoimmune diseases, uncontrolled infections, pregnancy or lactation, they were excluded. The diagnostic workup employed clinical symptoms, serum thyroxine, TRAb, thyroid ultrasound and orbital computed tomography. This CDR3 spans 13 amino acids. The V segment lost 4 bases and the J segment 6 bases; nucleotides outside the gene matches: 8. Germline V gene data show CDR1 as SQVTM and CDR2 as ANQGSEA. The sample holds many counts of this clonotype. Antigen specificity is unknown. RNA served as the template for amplifying TCR beta CDR3 regions. Scientists carried out first-round RT-PCR using HTBI primers and then a second-round multiplex PCR. TCRdb reprocessed the multiplex PCR reads with MiXCR, giving one entry per CDR3 protein. This table has hundreds of thousands of distinct CDR3 sequences, approximately 15% appearing once.

Whole-study findings and limits: Distinction of ophthalmopathy from stable hyperthyroidism by a 13-signature model reached nearly 90% sensitivity and 81.08% specificity.

Material for sequencing was blood. The chain combines TRBV29-1 with TRBJ2-7, with TRBD1 matching over 8 bases. This receptor was identified in a woman under 40 with Graves' ophthalmopathy. The CDR3: CSVGETGVREQYF. In DNA, the CDR3 is TGCAGCGTTGGGGAGACAGGGGTACGCGAGCAGTACTTC.